The entry below gives a single TCR beta chain sequence along with its context. It lacks a known antigen. No much larger clonotype is one base removed from it; base qualities were not supplied. One collaborating source in Seattle enrolled patients during active infection and followed them longitudinally through the course of disease. Whole blood was collected in K2EDTA tubes by collaborating institutions according to the institutions' own protocols. For TCRbeta analysis, collaborator samples were shipped as frozen whole blood, as isolated PBMCs, or as DNA extracted from either sample type. The immunoSEQ Assay, a bias-controlled multiplex PCR, was used to amplify TCRbeta CDR3 regions from genomic DNA. Regarding the original processing steps: The number of nucleated cells in each sample was estimated by amplification of reference gene primers within the assay. To quantify the absolute abundance of each unique TCRbeta CDR3 rearrangement, sequence reads were collapsed and filtered. For each sample, productive Simpson clonality was calculated as the square root of Simpson's diversity index over productive rearrangements. The immuneACCESS repertoire file appears here via TCRdb, limited to in-frame rearrangements. These files lack a portion of the clones; in checked studies, under half of the deficit traces to unresolved V genes, and the cause of the others is not known. V and J calls and clone size come straight from that table; D and trimming were deduced from the DNA. Here the sample has about 170,000 clones; about 88% occur a single time. Under 3% of the sample is in the top ten clones.

The data were obtained in a study of blood T cell repertoires in COVID-19 (dated by TCRdb to about 2020). Study-level background: Samples covering the acute and convalescent phases of COVID-19 were provided by collaborators in the United States, Italy and Spain. The dataset comprised deeply sampled blood TCRbeta repertoires from subjects exposed to, actively infected with, or recovered from COVID-19. Nearly every sample came with metadata listing a de-identified subject ID, COVID-19 status, age in years and sex. HLA class I and class II types, where available, came from metadata supplied by the sample provider rather than from assay-based typing. The prospective study material was composed of cDNA or gDNA derived from T cells, B-cell-depleted T cells, or PBMCs. Samples came from the ongoing ImmuneRACE study (first 160 participants) plus 1,254 subjects from 6 global collaborators. The repertoires were released in a freely available public database intended as a resource for research on the immune response to SARS-CoV-2. General study outcomes and caveats: The amount of clinical and demographic metadata varied by source and participant and was provided uncurated.

The CDR3 holds 14 amino acids from the cysteine to the phenylalanine. The retained sequence is limited to the CDR3, 42 bases, with the frame set at the first base. CDR1 and CDR2, looked up from the germline V gene, are SGHAT and FQNNGV. At the junction V is shortened by 1 base and J by 9 bases, with 13 bases in between. The sequence derives from a woman of 80 years or more with COVID-19, enrolled during active disease. This chain joins TRBV11-2 to TRBJ1-3, with an unclear D gene assignment. Sequencing was done on a sample of peripheral blood. The base sequence is TGTGCCAGCAGCTTAGCCTCTTTCGGTGTCACCATATATTTT. This is translated as CASSLASFGVTIYF.